This TCR beta chain was identified in a study of blood T cell repertoires in COVID-19. Study-wide context: Whether acute or convalescent, the COVID-19 samples came from the United States, Italy and Spain. The analysed material was cDNA or gDNA that came from T cells, B-cell-depleted T cells, or PBMCs.

This CDR3 spans 14 amino acids. Germline V CDR1 and CDR2: SGHRS, YFSETQ. V gave up 4 bases and J gave up 4 bases, with 15 bases separating them. In the source study's methods: Amplification from reference gene primers served as the basis for estimated nucleated cell counts. Some clones are missing from TCRdb's copy, which holds only in-frame ones; the method was immunoSEQ multiplex PCR. The V and J calls and the clone size are those of that table, but D and trimming were determined from the DNA. The data contain about 160,000 clones, around 74% of them singletons. Material: peripheral blood. This TCR came from a woman older than 75 with acute or convalescent COVID-19. This rearrangement joins TRBV5-1 to TRBJ2-7; TRBD1 might be the D (6 bases). DNA of the CDR3: TGCGCCAGCAGCAAGGAGCAGGGGACGTACGAGCAGTACTTC. This sequence encodes CASSKEQGTYEQYF.